This TCR beta chain was retrieved from a study of blood T cells in healthy people across ages. Combining a sample-barcoded 5' primer with a J-beta primer mix, a second PCR ran for about 7 to 12 cycles. TCRdb recomputed calls from the 5' RACE reads with MiXCR, one row per CDR3 protein. The data hold some 730,000 distinct CDR3 sequences, with roughly 20% observed a single time. This clonotype was detected only a few times. The CDR3 consists of 15 residues. Germline values: CDR1 LNHDA, CDR2 SQIVND (reference sequence). The genes are TRBV19 and TRBJ2-5, with 7 bases that match TRBD2. TRBJ2-1 explains the end of the DNA better; the J call may be wrong. Sequencing was performed on blood. The source of this sequence is a man between 70 and 80 years old in good health. The CDR3 nucleotides are TGTGCCAGTAGGCAGAGCGGGACTGTTACTAATGAGCAGTTCTTC. Its translation: CASRQSGTVTNEQFF.